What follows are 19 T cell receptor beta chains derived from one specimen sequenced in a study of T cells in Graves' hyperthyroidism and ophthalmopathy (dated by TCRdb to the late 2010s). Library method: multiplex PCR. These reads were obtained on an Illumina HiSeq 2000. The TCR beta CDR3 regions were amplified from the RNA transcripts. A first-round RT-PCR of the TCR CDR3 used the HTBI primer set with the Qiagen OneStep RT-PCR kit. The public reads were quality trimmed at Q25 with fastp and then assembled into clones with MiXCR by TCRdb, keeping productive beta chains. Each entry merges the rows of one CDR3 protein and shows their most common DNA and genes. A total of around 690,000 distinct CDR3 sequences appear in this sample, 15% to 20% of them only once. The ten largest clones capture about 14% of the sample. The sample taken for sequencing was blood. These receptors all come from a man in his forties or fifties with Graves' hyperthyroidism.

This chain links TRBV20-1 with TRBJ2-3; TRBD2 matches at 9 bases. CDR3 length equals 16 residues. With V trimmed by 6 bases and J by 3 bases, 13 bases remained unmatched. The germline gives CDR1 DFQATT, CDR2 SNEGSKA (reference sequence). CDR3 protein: CSAHAAGGYFTDTQYF. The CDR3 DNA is TGCAGTGCCCATGCCGCGGGAGGGTACTTTACAGATACGCAGTATTTT.

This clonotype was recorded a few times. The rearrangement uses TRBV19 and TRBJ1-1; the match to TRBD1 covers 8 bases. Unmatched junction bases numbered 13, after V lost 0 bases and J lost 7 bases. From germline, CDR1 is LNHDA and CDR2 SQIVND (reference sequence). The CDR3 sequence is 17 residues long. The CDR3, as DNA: TGTGCCAGTAGTATAGATCTAGGGACAGGACCCGGGCTTGAAGCTTTCTTT. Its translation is CASSIDLGTGPGLEAFF. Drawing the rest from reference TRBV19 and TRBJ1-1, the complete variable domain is DGGITQSPKYLFRKEGQNVTLSCEQNLNHDAMYWYRQDPGQGLRLIYYSQIVNDFQKGDIAEGYSVSREKKESFPLTVTSAQKNPTAFYLCASSIDLGTGPGLEAFFGQGTRLTVV.

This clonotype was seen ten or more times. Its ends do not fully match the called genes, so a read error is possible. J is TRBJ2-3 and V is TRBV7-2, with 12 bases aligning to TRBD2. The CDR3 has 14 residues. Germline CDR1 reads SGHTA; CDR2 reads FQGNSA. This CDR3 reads CAGSLAGGPDTQYF. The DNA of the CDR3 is TGTGCCGGCAGCCTAGCGGGAGGGCCGGATACGCAGTATTTT.

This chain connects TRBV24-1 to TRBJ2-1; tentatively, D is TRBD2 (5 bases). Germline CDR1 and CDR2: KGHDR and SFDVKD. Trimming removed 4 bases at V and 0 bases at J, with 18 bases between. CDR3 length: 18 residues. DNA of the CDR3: TGTGCCACCAGTGACCCTCTTGGACGGGAAAGCTCCTACAATGAGCAGTTCTTC. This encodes CATSDPLGRESSYNEQFF.

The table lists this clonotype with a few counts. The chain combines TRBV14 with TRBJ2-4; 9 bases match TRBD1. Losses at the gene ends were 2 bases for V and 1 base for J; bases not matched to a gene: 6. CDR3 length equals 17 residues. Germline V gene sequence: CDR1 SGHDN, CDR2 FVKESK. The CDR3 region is CASSQMTGGDAKNIQYF. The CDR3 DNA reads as TGTGCCAGCAGCCAAATGACAGGGGGTGATGCCAAAAACATTCAGTACTTC.

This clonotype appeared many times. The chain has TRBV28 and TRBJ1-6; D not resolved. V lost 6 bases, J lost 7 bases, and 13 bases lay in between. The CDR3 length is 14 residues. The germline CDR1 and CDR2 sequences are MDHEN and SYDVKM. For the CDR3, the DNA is TGTGCCAGCAGCCCAAATTCTGGGAATTCACCCCTCCACTTT. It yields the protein CASSPNSGNSPLHF.

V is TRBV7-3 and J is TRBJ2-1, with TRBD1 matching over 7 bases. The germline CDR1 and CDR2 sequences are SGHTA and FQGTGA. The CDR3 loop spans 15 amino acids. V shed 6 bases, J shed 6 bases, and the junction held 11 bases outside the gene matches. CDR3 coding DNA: TGTGCCAGCAGGCGCCTTTCAGGGACAGTCAATGAGCAGTTCTTC. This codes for CASRRLSGTVNEQFF. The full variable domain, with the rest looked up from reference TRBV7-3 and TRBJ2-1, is GAGVSQTPSNKVTEKGKYVELRCDPISGHTALYWYRQSLGQGPEFLIYFQGTGAADDSGLPNDRFFAVRPEGSVSTLKIQRTERGDSAVYLCASRRLSGTVNEQFFGPGTRLTVL.

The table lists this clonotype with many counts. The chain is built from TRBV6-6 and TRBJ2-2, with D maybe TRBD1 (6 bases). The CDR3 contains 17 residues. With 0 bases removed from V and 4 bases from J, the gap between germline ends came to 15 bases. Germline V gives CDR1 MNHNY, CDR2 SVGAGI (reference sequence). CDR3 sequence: CASSYSYSGAGTGELFF. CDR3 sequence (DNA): TGTGCCAGCAGTTACTCGTACTCAGGGGCGGGCACCGGGGAGCTGTTTTTT.

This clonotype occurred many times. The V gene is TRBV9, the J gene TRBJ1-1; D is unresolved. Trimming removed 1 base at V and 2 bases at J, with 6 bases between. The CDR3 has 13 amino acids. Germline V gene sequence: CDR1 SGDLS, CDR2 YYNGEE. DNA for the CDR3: TGTGCCAGCAGCGTAATGTCTAACACTGAAGCTTTCTTT. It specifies CASSVMSNTEAFF.

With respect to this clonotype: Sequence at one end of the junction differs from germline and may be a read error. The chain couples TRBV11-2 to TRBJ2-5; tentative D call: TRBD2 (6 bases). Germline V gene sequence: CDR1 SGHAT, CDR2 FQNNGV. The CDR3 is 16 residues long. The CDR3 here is CARSLAPGVKWETQYF. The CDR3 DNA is TGTGCCCGCAGCTTAGCTCCGGGAGTGAAATGGGAGACCCAGTACTTC.

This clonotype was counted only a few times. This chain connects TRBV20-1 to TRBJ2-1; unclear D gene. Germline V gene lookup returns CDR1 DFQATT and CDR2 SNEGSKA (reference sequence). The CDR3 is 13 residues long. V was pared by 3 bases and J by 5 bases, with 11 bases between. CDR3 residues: CSARFPTHNEQFF. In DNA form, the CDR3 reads TGCAGTGCTAGGTTCCCCACCCACAATGAGCAGTTCTTC.

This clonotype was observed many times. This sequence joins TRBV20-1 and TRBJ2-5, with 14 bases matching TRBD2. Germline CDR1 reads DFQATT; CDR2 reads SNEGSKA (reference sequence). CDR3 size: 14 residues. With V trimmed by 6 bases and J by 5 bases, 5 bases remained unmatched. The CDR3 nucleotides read TGCAGTGCCCGACTAGCGGGAGGGACGGAGACCCAGTACTTC. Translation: CSARLAGGTETQYF.

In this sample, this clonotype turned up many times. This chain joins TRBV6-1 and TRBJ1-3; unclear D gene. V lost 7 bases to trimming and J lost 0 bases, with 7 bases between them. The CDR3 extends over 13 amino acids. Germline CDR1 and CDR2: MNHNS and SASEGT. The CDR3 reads CASKPLSGNTIYF. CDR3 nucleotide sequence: TGTGCCAGCAAACCCCTCTCTGGAAACACCATATATTTT.

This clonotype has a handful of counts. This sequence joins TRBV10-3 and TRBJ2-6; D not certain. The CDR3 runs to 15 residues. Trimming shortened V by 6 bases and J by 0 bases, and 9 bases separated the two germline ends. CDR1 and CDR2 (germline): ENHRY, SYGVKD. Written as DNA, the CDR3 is TGTGCCATCAGAGGCGTTGGCTCTGGGGCCAACGTCCTGACTTTC. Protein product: CAIRGVGSGANVLTF.

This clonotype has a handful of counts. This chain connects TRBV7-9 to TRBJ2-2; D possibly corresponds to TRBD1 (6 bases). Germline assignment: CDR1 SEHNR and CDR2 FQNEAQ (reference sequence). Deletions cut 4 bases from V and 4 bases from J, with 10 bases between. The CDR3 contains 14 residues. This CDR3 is CASSSTQGTGELFF. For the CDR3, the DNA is TGTGCCAGCAGCTCGACACAGGGCACCGGGGAGCTGTTTTTT.

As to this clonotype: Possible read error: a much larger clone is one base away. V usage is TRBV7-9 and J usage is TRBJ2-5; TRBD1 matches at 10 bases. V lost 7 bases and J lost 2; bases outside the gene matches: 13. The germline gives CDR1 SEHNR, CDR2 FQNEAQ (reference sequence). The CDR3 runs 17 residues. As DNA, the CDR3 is TGTGCCAGCAACTTGTTTGGGACAGGGGTGTATCAAGAGACCCAGTACTTC. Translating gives CASNLFGTGVYQETQYF.

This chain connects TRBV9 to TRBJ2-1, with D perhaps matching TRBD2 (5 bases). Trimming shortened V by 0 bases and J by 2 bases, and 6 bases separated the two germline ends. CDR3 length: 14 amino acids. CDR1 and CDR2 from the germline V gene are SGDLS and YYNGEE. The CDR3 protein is CASSVDGTYNEQFF. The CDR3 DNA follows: TGTGCCAGCAGCGTAGACGGGACCTACAATGAGCAGTTCTTC.

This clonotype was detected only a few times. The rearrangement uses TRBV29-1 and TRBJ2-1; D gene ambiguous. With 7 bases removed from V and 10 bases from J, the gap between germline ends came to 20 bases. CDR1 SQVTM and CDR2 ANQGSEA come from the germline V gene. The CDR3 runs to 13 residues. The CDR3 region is CSAANPSLGEQFF. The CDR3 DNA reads TGCAGCGCCGCCAACCCGTCCCTAGGGGAGCAGTTCTTC.

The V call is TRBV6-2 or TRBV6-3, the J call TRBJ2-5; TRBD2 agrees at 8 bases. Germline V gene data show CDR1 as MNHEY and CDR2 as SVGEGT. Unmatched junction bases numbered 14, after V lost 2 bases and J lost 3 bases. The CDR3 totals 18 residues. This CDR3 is CASSYGTPAGVGEETQYF. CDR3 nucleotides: TGTGCCAGCAGTTACGGGACGCCAGCGGGAGTGGGTGAAGAGACCCAGTACTTC.